This T cell receptor (beta chain) was profiled in a study of post-analysis software for immune sequencing data. Study information: Included courses were relapsing-remitting and secondary progressive multiple sclerosis; progressive-relapsing multiple sclerosis was also included. Study-level findings and limits: Clustering by F measure revealed strong co-clustering among samples prepared together in one batch. There were a few TRBV segments more frequent in patients than controls, and TRBV5-6, TRBV5-1 and TRBV20-1 were among them. Significantly decreased normalized Chao1 diversity was recorded for multiple sclerosis patients relative to controls.

The CDR3 spans 15 residues. In germline, CDR1 is MDHEN, CDR2 SYDVKM. Concerning this clonotype itself: What it recognizes is unknown. This may stem from a read error, because a much larger clone lies one nucleotide away.

Unique molecular identifiers were present in the TCR beta cDNA libraries. T cells, about 0.9 to 10 million of them, yielded roughly 550,000 cDNA molecules. One entry per CDR3 protein results from TCRdb running MiXCR on the PCR reads. Here the sample spans some 260,000 distinct CDR3 sequences, 36% being singletons. Sample: blood. The genes are TRBV28 and TRBJ2-7, with 8 bases lining up with TRBD2. The origin of this receptor is a girl between 10 and 17 years old with multiple sclerosis. The CDR3 reads CAGSSSGGRSYEQYF. The CDR3 nucleotides read TGTGCCGGCAGTTCGAGCGGGGGCCGCTCCTACGAGCAGTACTTC.